This T cell receptor (beta chain) is drawn from a study of blood T cells in healthy people across ages. Notes on the study in general: Reliance upon unsorted PBMCs precluded definitive naive versus antigen-experienced comparison. Naive T cell percentage showed a strong correlation with TCR beta diversity.

This clonotype was seen a handful of times. Antigen unknown. Using a J-beta primer mix together with a sample-barcoded 5' primer, a second PCR was run for about 6 to 12 cycles. A 12-random-nucleotide template-switch adaptor tagged each cDNA molecule. In TCRdb, the 5' RACE reads were re-called with MiXCR into one record per CDR3 protein. The table has around 900,000 distinct CDR3 sequences, just over 50% seen once. Each donor supplied ten milliliters of peripheral blood. The clonotype comes from a woman aged 55 to 70 in good health. Sequencing was carried out using blood.

The CDR3, as DNA: TGTGCCAGCAGTTCCTCTTTAGACGAGCAGTACTTC. Its translation is CASSSSLDEQYF. The rearrangement uses TRBV28 and TRBJ2-7; D is unclear. Germline CDR1 and CDR2: MDHEN and SYDVKM. The CDR3 spans 12 residues. Trimming stripped 4 bases from V and 5 bases from J, with 9 bases between.